The sequence of this TCR beta chain was determined in a study of T cell responses to AZD1222 COVID-19 vaccine. The CDR3 covers 14 residues. Per germline, CDR1 SGHDT and CDR2 YYEEEE. V lost 0 bases and J 3 bases, leaving 7 bases between the germline ends. Broader study findings: Two doses of AZD1222 preceded a rise in Spike-specific TCR breadth and depth. Donors were chiefly white British, with a greater number of females, and clonal diversity was perhaps underestimated.

As concerns this clone: Its specificity is not known.

Data came from immunoSEQ multiplex PCR; TCRdb stores just in-frame clones and leaves some out. The repertoire holds 100,000 to 150,000 clones, with more than 85% as singletons. J is TRBJ1-5 and V is TRBV5-6; D call uncertain. This TCR was recovered from an adult who received the AZD1222 COVID-19 vaccine. Sequences were derived from peripheral blood, sampled 28 days after the second AZD1222 dose. CDR3 in DNA: TGTGCCAGCAGCTTGGGTTTGATCAATCAGCCCCAGCATTTT. It encodes CASSLGLINQPQHF.